This T cell receptor beta chain was captured by sequencing in a study of T cells in Graves' hyperthyroidism and ophthalmopathy. Germline V CDR1 and CDR2: KGHSH, LQKENI. V was shortened by 3 bases and J by 5 bases, with 8 bases between the two germline ends. The CDR3 consists of 13 residues. There were TCR beta CDR3 regions amplified from RNA transcripts. In the first-round RT-PCR of the TCR CDR3, the HTBI primer set was used. TCRdb re-derived calls from the multiplex PCR reads in MiXCR, one entry per CDR3 protein. Among some 740,000 distinct CDR3 sequences, roughly 15% were seen once, and the ten largest hold 10% to 13%. The study enrolled patients aged 18 to 65 with newly diagnosed hyperthyroidism of under 2 months' duration. The study based diagnoses on clinical symptoms, serum thyroxine and TRAb, thyroid ultrasound and orbital computed tomography. Only a few counts were recorded for this clonotype. Its matching antigen is unknown.

Findings and caveats of the study: Expanded thyroid clonotypes (above 0.001) were mostly also found in blood.

The sample comprised blood. The chain combines TRBV18 with TRBJ2-4; TRBD1 is a possible D gene (6 bases). The TCR comes from a woman under 30 with Graves' hyperthyroidism. The CDR3 bases are TGTGCCAGCTCACCTGGACAGCAAAACATTCAGTACTTC. It yields the protein CASSPGQQNIQYF.